Each of the 26 T cell receptor beta chains below was sequenced from the same sample in a study of T cell responses to AZD1222 COVID-19 vaccine. TCRdb's copy holds only in-frame clones and misses some; the assay was immunoSEQ multiplex PCR. The sample includes 150,000 to 200,000 clones, 90% to 95% of them seen just once. Here the sequenced sample was peripheral blood, taken on day 0 of AZD1222 vaccination. The receptors here all came from an adult in good health.

The gene calls are TRBV6-5 and TRBJ2-7; D is unresolved. CDR1 MNHEY and CDR2 SVGAGI come from the germline V gene. The CDR3 runs 14 residues. Between the trimmed V and J ends, which lost 4 bases and 1 base, there was a span of 11 bases. Here the CDR3 DNA reads TGTGCCAGCAGTTGGAAGAGTGTTTCCTACGAGCAGTACTTC. This encodes CASSWKSVSYEQYF.

The V and J genes are TRBV9 and TRBJ1-2; 9 bases are a match to TRBD1. The ends lost 2 bases at V and 2 bases at J; junction bases unmatched: 4. Germline CDR1 and CDR2: SGDLS and YYNGEE. The CDR3 loop spans 15 amino acids. The CDR3 DNA sequence: TGTGCCAGCAGCGTGGGACAGGGTCTGAACTATGGCTACACCTTC. It is translated as CASSVGQGLNYGYTF.

The rearrangement joins TRBV4-1 to TRBJ1-1; 8 nucleotides align to TRBD1. The CDR3 has 17 amino acids. Losses at the gene ends were 4 bases for V and 5 bases for J; bases not matched to a gene: 15. Germline CDR1 is MGHRA and CDR2 is YSYEKL. In DNA form, the CDR3 reads TGCGCCAGCAGCCGGGAGACTGTAGGACAGGGTTGGACTGAAGCTTTCTTT. Its protein is CASSRETVGQGWTEAFF.

The rearrangement links TRBV19 to TRBJ2-2; 8 positions match TRBD1. The CDR3 is 16 residues long. With 5 bases clipped from V and 5 bases from J, the junction kept 10 bases outside the gene matches. Germline loops: CDR1 LNHDA, CDR2 SQIVND (reference sequence). CDR3 DNA sequence: TGTGCCAGTAGTGTATCCGGGACAGGCCCGACCGGGGAGCTGTTTTTT. Encoded protein: CASSVSGTGPTGELFF.

The gene calls are TRBV5-6 and TRBJ1-5; D is possibly TRBD1 (6 bases). The V gene lost 4 bases and the J gene lost 0 bases, with 17 bases spanning the gap. Germline V gene lookup returns CDR1 SGHDT and CDR2 YYEEEE. The CDR3 has 17 residues. The CDR3 nucleotides are TGTGCCAGCAGCGGACCGAGCGACAGGAATAGCAATCAGCCCCAGCATTTT. Translated: CASSGPSDRNSNQPQHF.

The chain links TRBV5-6 to TRBJ2-7, with TRBD1 matching 10 bases. The junction had 3 bases not matched to a gene; V was cut back by 3 bases and J by 3 bases. Per germline, CDR1 SGHDT and CDR2 YYEEEE. The CDR3 has 14 residues. DNA for the CDR3: TGTGCCAGCAGCTCCGGGACAGGGGTCTACGAGCAGTACTTC. Its protein is CASSSGTGVYEQYF.

This chain links TRBV19 with TRBJ1-4; D not certain. The CDR3 has 15 residues. Trimming took off 7 bases at V and 0 bases at J, with 12 bases between the two ends. Germline CDR1 LNHDA, CDR2 SQIVND (reference sequence). The CDR3 DNA is TGTGCCAGTAAATTCGCGATCGCAACTAATGAAAAACTGTTTTTT. Amino acids: CASKFAIATNEKLFF.

This clone was seen a single time. The rearrangement joins TRBV5-1 to TRBJ1-3; 9 bases match TRBD1. There are 18 residues in the CDR3. V shed 4 bases, J shed 0 bases, and the junction held 11 bases outside the gene matches. Germline V gene sequence: CDR1 SGHRS, CDR2 YFSETQ. Here the CDR3 DNA reads TGCGCCAGCAGCCCCGGGACAGGGACTTTATTCTCTGGAAACACCATATATTTT. It encodes CASSPGTGTLFSGNTIYF.

V gene TRBV6-5 combines with J gene TRBJ2-7; possibly TRBD1 for D (5 bases). The V end lost 10 bases, the J end lost 0 bases, and 16 bases lay between the germline ends. The CDR3 loop spans 14 amino acids. The germline V gene has CDR1 MNHEY and CDR2 SVGAGI. In nucleotides, the CDR3 is TGTGCCACCGACCGGACATATGGCTCCTACGAGCAGTACTTC. Amino acids: CATDRTYGSYEQYF.

The chain is built from TRBV21-1 and TRBJ2-7; whether TRBD2, the table's D call, matches the DNA was not checked. TRBV21-1 is deemed a pseudogene. The length of the CDR3 is 17 residues. The CDR3 DNA reads as TGTGCCAGCACCGCGGGACTAGCGGGAGAAGGAGTGGACGAGCAGTACTTC. It yields the protein CASTAGLAGEGVDEQYF.

CDR3 region: CASSNNRGPLYNEQFF. The CDR3 DNA reads TGTGCCAGCAGCAACAACAGGGGGCCTCTCTACAATGAGCAGTTCTTC. J is TRBJ2-1 and V is TRBV21-1; TRBD1 is the table's D call and was not checked against the DNA. TRBV21-1 counts as a pseudogene. The CDR3 sequence is 16 residues long.

CDR3 nucleotide sequence: TGCGCCAGCAGTGAGTCGAGAAGCGGGAGTCCCGGGGAGCTGTTTTTT. Encoded protein: CASSESRSGSPGELFF. This chain links TRBV10-1 with TRBJ2-2; 8 positions agree with TRBD2. The CDR3 sequence is 16 residues long. Trimming at V came to 0 bases and at J to 6 bases, leaving 6 bases not matched to a gene. Germline CDR1 is WNHNN and CDR2 is SYGVQD (reference sequence).

This clone showed up many times. This rearrangement joins TRBV6-2 or TRBV6-3 to TRBJ2-7, with 9 bases that match TRBD1. Germline lookup yields CDR1 MNHEY and CDR2 SVGEGT. The J segment lost 3 bases and the V segment lost 6 bases, leaving 9 bases of the junction unmatched. This CDR3 is 15 amino acids long. The CDR3 reads CASSFSGQGVYEQYF. The CDR3 DNA follows: TGTGCCAGCAGCTTTTCGGGACAGGGTGTCTACGAGCAGTACTTC.

J is TRBJ2-1 and V is TRBV28; no clear D. CDR3 size: 14 residues. Germline V gene sequence: CDR1 MDHEN, CDR2 SYDVKM. V lost 7 bases and J 0 bases, leaving 10 bases between the germline ends. The CDR3 reads CASTSRSSYNEQFF. As DNA, the CDR3 is TGTGCCAGCACCTCCCGGAGCTCCTACAATGAGCAGTTCTTC.

The genes are TRBV7-3 and TRBJ2-2; possibly TRBD1 for D (6 bases). Germline CDR1 and CDR2: SGHTA and FQGTGA. The CDR3 has 15 residues. Trimming shortened V by 5 bases and J by 6 bases, and 16 bases separated the two germline ends. This CDR3 is CASSAKGDLPGELFF. In DNA form, the CDR3 reads TGTGCCAGCAGCGCTAAGGGGGATCTGCCCGGGGAGCTGTTTTTT.

The CDR3 reads CASSTVGTGLAGELFF. The CDR3 coding sequence is TGTGCCAGTAGTACCGTGGGGACAGGGCTAGCCGGGGAGCTGTTTTTT. The rearrangement links TRBV19 to TRBJ2-2, with TRBD1 matching over 9 bases. Trimming removed 4 bases from V and 6 bases from J; junction bases left unmatched: 9. Germline-derived CDR1 and CDR2 are LNHDA and SQIVND (reference sequence). This CDR3 has 16 residues.

The rearrangement links TRBV5-5 to TRBJ2-7; 12 nucleotides align to TRBD2. The CDR3 loop spans 15 amino acids. Germline CDR1 is SGHKS and CDR2 is YYEKEE (reference sequence). Losses at the gene ends were 4 bases for V and 4 bases for J; bases not matched to a gene: 6. CDR3 loop: CASSIGLAGLYEQYF. The CDR3 DNA reads as TGTGCCAGCAGCATTGGACTAGCGGGACTATACGAGCAGTACTTC.

V usage is TRBV21-1 and J usage is TRBJ2-3; TRBD1 is the table's D call and was not checked against the DNA. TRBV21-1 is designated a pseudogene. The CDR3 sequence is 15 residues long. DNA for the CDR3: TGTGCCAGCAACCCGACACAACCCAGCACAGATACGCAGTATTTT. Its protein is CASNPTQPSTDTQYF.

The CDR3 nucleotides are TGTGCCAGCACAAACCACGGACCCTACGAGCAGTACTTC. Translating gives CASTNHGPYEQYF. The chain has TRBV28 and TRBJ2-7, with D unclear. The CDR3 runs to 13 residues. Germline V gene sequence: CDR1 MDHEN, CDR2 SYDVKM. The V and J ends lost 7 bases and 2 bases respectively, with 12 bases between them.

The CDR3 region has the DNA TGTGCCTGGGCGAAGGGGTTGATAAACACAGATACGCAGTATTTT. Translating gives CAWAKGLINTDTQYF. V is TRBV30 and J is TRBJ2-3; maybe TRBD1 (5 bases). The CDR3 spans 15 residues. Germline V CDR1 and CDR2: GTSNPN, SVGIG (reference sequence). V was shortened by 5 bases and J by 2 bases, with 17 bases between the two germline ends.

The J gene is TRBJ1-2, the V gene TRBV4-1; D is unresolved. Trimming shortened V by 0 bases and J by 7 bases, and 15 bases separated the two germline ends. This CDR3 region has 15 residues. CDR1 MGHRA and CDR2 YSYEKL come from the germline V gene. The CDR3 reads CASSQEAKPWGGYTF. The CDR3 coding sequence is TGCGCCAGCAGCCAAGAGGCCAAGCCTTGGGGTGGCTACACCTTC.

This chain connects TRBV19 to TRBJ1-2; the D gene is possibly TRBD1 (6 bases). Trimming pared 5 bases from V and 0 bases from J, leaving 16 bases between. The CDR3 covers 16 residues. Germline CDR1 LNHDA, CDR2 SQIVND (reference sequence). The CDR3 nucleotides are TGTGCCAGTAGTGGGGTCCGACAGGTGTCTAACTATGGCTACACCTTC. Translating it yields CASSGVRQVSNYGYTF.

V and J are TRBV5-6 and TRBJ2-1; a weak D match, TRBD1 (6 bases). This CDR3 is 16 amino acids long. Germline V gives CDR1 SGHDT, CDR2 YYEEEE. Trimming removed 4 bases from V and 7 bases from J, with 21 bases in between. CDR3 amino acids: CASSNTGTGPGNEQFF. Written as DNA, the CDR3 is TGTGCCAGCAGCAACACCGGTACAGGGCCCGGGAATGAGCAGTTCTTC. Full variable domain (rest looked up from reference TRBV5-6 and TRBJ2-1): DAGVTQSPTHLIKTRGQQVTLRCSPKSGHDTVSWYQQALGQGPQFIFQYYEEEERQRGNFPDRFSGHQFPNYSSELNVNALLLGDSALYLCASSNTGTGPGNEQFFGPGTRLTVL.

CDR3 region: CASSIKSRDRLSYNEQFF. The DNA of the CDR3 is TGTGCCAGTAGTATAAAGTCAAGGGACAGGCTGTCCTACAATGAGCAGTTCTTC. The chain combines TRBV19 with TRBJ2-1, with 8 bases fitting TRBD1. V was clipped by 2 bases and J by 1 base; unmatched bases: 10. This CDR3 is 18 amino acids long. From germline, CDR1 is LNHDA and CDR2 SQIVND (reference sequence).

The gene calls are TRBV7-9 and TRBJ1-3, with D unclear. Trimming took off 5 bases at V and 0 bases at J, with 11 bases between the two ends. The germline gives CDR1 SEHNR, CDR2 FQNEAQ (reference sequence). CDR3 length: 15 residues. The CDR3 here is CASSLTLSSGNTIYF. The CDR3 DNA is TGTGCCAGCAGCCTTACCCTGAGCTCTGGAAACACCATATATTTT.

The rearrangement joins TRBV3-1 (or the pseudogene TRBV3-2) to TRBJ2-3, with D tentatively TRBD1 (6 bases). The CDR3 spans 15 residues. V lost 4 bases, J lost 4 bases, and 15 bases lay in between. The V gene's germline CDR1 is LGHDT and CDR2 YNNKEL (reference sequence). Written as DNA, the CDR3 is TGTGCCAGCAGCCCGCAAGCCACAGGGTCAGATACGCAGTATTTT. It is translated as CASSPQATGSDTQYF.